One and the same sample provided the 19 T cell receptor beta chains below, sequenced in a study of blood T cell repertoires in COVID-19. Only in-frame clones appear in the TCRdb table, and some are missing; sequencing was by immunoSEQ multiplex PCR. The sample consists of under 150,000 clones, about four fifths of them appearing once. Sequenced material: peripheral blood. The receptors stem from a woman older than 75 in a cohort sampled during active or convalescent COVID-19.

By its share, this clone is hyperexpanded. The CDR3, as DNA: TGCGCCAGCAGCCAAGAAGCGGAGGGCAGTGCTTTCTTT. It is translated as CASSQEAEGSAFF. The chain has TRBV4-3 and TRBJ1-1; D ambiguous. Germline assignment: CDR1 LGHNA and CDR2 YSLEER. V lost 0 bases, J lost 11 bases, and 13 bases lay in between. The CDR3 totals 13 residues.

V is TRBV7-9 and J is TRBJ1-4, with no clear D. The CDR3 covers 14 residues. Trimming took 2 bases from V and 0 from J, leaving 4 bases between them. Germline V gives CDR1 SEHNR, CDR2 FQNEAQ (reference sequence). CDR3 sequence reads: CASSLTSTNEKLFF. The CDR3 DNA reads as TGTGCCAGCAGCTTAACATCAACTAATGAAAAACTGTTTTTT.

The chain recombines TRBV6-2 or TRBV6-3 with TRBJ2-7; 10 nucleotides match TRBD1. This CDR3 has 15 amino acids. The germline V gene has CDR1 MNHEY and CDR2 SVGEGT. V lost 0 bases and J lost 4; bases outside the gene matches: 3. CDR3 nucleotide sequence: TGTGCCAGCAGTTACTCTGACAGGGGGCCGTACGAGCAGTACGTC. As protein: CASSYSDRGPYEQYV.

The chain uses TRBV24-1 and TRBJ2-5; possibly TRBD1 for D (6 bases). This CDR3 is 15 amino acids long. Germline V CDR1 and CDR2: KGHDR, SFDVKD. Trimming shortened V by 4 bases and J by 3 bases, and 14 bases separated the two germline ends. CDR3: CATSDQGTDEETQYF. CDR3 sequence (DNA): TGTGCCACCAGTGACCAGGGGACCGATGAAGAGACCCAGTACTTC.

The chain couples TRBV20-1 to TRBJ2-2, with D possibly matching TRBD1 (5 bases). Deletions cut 3 bases from V and 1 base from J, with 9 bases between. CDR1 is DFQATT, CDR2 SNEGSKA, per germline (reference sequence). The CDR3 loop spans 14 amino acids. The CDR3 protein is CSASFQGNTGELFF. The CDR3 region has the DNA TGCAGTGCTAGTTTTCAGGGGAACACCGGGGAGCTGTTTTTT.

The CDR3 nucleotides read TGCAGCGCCCACAGGGGGGACACTGAAGCTTTCTTT. Amino acid sequence: CSAHRGDTEAFF. The chain combines TRBV29-1 with TRBJ1-1; 8 nucleotides align to TRBD1. This CDR3 is 12 amino acids long. With 7 bases clipped from V and 3 bases from J, the junction kept 4 bases outside the gene matches. Germline V lookup: CDR1 SQVTM, CDR2 ANQGSEA.

V is TRBV2 and J is TRBJ2-3, with TRBD2 matching over 11 bases. Germline assignment: CDR1 SNHLY and CDR2 FYNNEI. The CDR3 loop spans 18 amino acids. The V and J ends lost 6 bases and 7 bases, in that order; junction bases with no gene match: 18. The CDR3 sequence: CASSRLGLAASIENTQYF. CDR3 DNA sequence: TGTGCCAGCAGCCGATTGGGACTAGCGGCGAGTATTGAGAATACGCAGTATTTT.

The chain has TRBV7-9 and TRBJ1-2; TRBD1 matches at 9 bases. V shed 7 bases and J 4 bases; nucleotides not matched to a gene: 7. There are 14 residues in the CDR3. CDR1 is SEHNR, CDR2 FQNEAQ, per germline (reference sequence). The CDR3 sequence: CASTTGGVLYGYTF. CDR3 nucleotide sequence: TGTGCCAGCACCACAGGGGGCGTTCTCTATGGCTACACCTTC.

V gene TRBV11-2 combines with J gene TRBJ1-2; D possibly corresponds to TRBD1 (6 bases). The germline V and J ends were trimmed by 2 bases and 7 bases, with 17 bases remaining between them. Germline-derived CDR1 and CDR2 are SGHAT and FQNNGV. This CDR3 is built from 15 residues. Written as DNA, the CDR3 is TGTGCCAGCAGCTTATCGACAGGTGACCAAAGTGGCTACACCTTC. As protein: CASSLSTGDQSGYTF.

The J gene is TRBJ2-7, the V gene TRBV5-5; the match to TRBD1 covers 9 bases. Germline V gene lookup returns CDR1 SGHKS and CDR2 YYEKEE (reference sequence). The V and J ends lost 0 bases and 2 bases, in that order; junction bases with no gene match: 9. The CDR3 runs to 17 residues. In DNA form, the CDR3 reads TGTGCCAGCAGCTTGGCTTATGGGACAGGGACGACCTACGAGCAGTACTTC. Translation: CASSLAYGTGTTYEQYF.

V is TRBV15 and J is TRBJ2-3; 10 bases line up with TRBD2. This CDR3 has 18 residues. CDR1 LNHNV and CDR2 YYDKDF come from the germline V gene (reference sequence). Losses at the gene ends were 4 bases for V and 0 bases for J; bases not matched to a gene: 10. The chain's CDR3 is CATSTKWTSGTSTDTQYF. CDR3 sequence (DNA): TGTGCCACCAGCACTAAATGGACTAGCGGTACTAGCACAGATACGCAGTATTTT.

The chain links TRBV2 to TRBJ2-1; 8 bases are a match to TRBD2. The CDR3 runs to 13 residues. CDR1 is SNHLY and CDR2 is FYNNEI in the germline V gene. The junction had 5 bases not matched to a gene; V was cut back by 6 bases and J by 7 bases. The CDR3 here is CASRMASGNEQFF. CDR3 DNA: TGTGCCAGCAGGATGGCTAGCGGGAATGAGCAGTTCTTC.

CDR3 region: CASSRDSYYGYTF. The CDR3, as DNA: TGTGCCAGCAGCCGGGACAGCTACTATGGCTACACCTTC. V is TRBV7-8 and J is TRBJ1-2; 7 bases align to TRBD1. This CDR3 region has 13 residues. Germline trimming cut 5 bases from V and 3 bases from J; bases unmatched to any gene: 3. Germline-derived CDR1 and CDR2 are SGHVS and FQNEAQ.

The chain couples TRBV11-2 to TRBJ2-5; possible D gene TRBD2, 5 bases. In germline, CDR1 is SGHAT, CDR2 FQNNGV. V dropped 0 bases and J dropped 3 bases, with 8 bases sitting between them. The CDR3 is made up of 14 amino acids. The CDR3 DNA is TGTGCCAGCAGCTTAGAAGCGGCTAAAGAGACCCAGTACTTC. Amino acid sequence: CASSLEAAKETQYF. The full variable domain, with the rest looked up from reference TRBV11-2 and TRBJ2-5, is EAGVAQSPRYKIIEKRQSVAFWCNPISGHATLYWYQQILGQGPKLLIQFQNNGVVDDSQLPKDRFSAERLKGVDSTLKIQPAKLEDSAVYLCASSLEAAKETQYFGPGTRLLVL.

The chain is built from TRBV19 and TRBJ1-1, with 7 bases identical to TRBD1. Germline V gene sequence: CDR1 LNHDA, CDR2 SQIVND (reference sequence). V lost 7 bases, J lost 2 bases, and 4 bases stayed unmatched. The CDR3 spans 13 residues. The CDR3 DNA is TGTGCCAGTACAAGACAGGGTAACACTGAAGCTTTCTTT. Its protein is CASTRQGNTEAFF.

The J gene is TRBJ1-6, the V gene TRBV19; D is possibly TRBD1 (6 bases). The CDR3 contains 13 residues. Deletions cut 5 bases from V and 7 bases from J, with 9 bases between. Germline CDR1 is LNHDA and CDR2 is SQIVND (reference sequence). As DNA, the CDR3 is TGTGCCAGTAGTTGGGGGCAGAATTCACCCCTCCACTTT. Protein: CASSWGQNSPLHF.

The V call is TRBV6-1, the J call TRBJ1-2, with 8 bases that match TRBD1. Trimming at V came to 4 bases and at J to 4 bases, leaving 11 bases not matched to a gene. Germline-derived CDR1 and CDR2 are MNHNS and SASEGT. CDR3 length equals 16 residues. The CDR3 nucleotides are TGTGCCAGCAGTGGAAACTCAGGGGGCGCGAGCTATGGCTACACCTTC. Protein product: CASSGNSGGASYGYTF.

V usage is TRBV24-1 and J usage is TRBJ2-3; D might be TRBD2 (6 bases). Per germline, CDR1 KGHDR and CDR2 SFDVKD. V was shortened by 2 bases and J by 1 base, with 9 bases between the two germline ends. The CDR3 spans 15 residues. CDR3 loop: CATSDYPSGTDTQYF. The DNA of the CDR3 is TGTGCCACCAGTGATTACCCTAGCGGCACAGATACGCAGTATTTT.

The V gene is TRBV7-9, the J gene TRBJ1-6; no clear D. Looked up from germline, CDR1 is SEHNR and CDR2 is FQNEAQ (reference sequence). V was shortened by 5 bases and J by 5 bases, with 7 bases between the two germline ends. CDR3 length: 13 amino acids. DNA for the CDR3: TGTGCCAGCAGCCGGGGTAATAATTCACCCCTCCACTTT. It translates to CASSRGNNSPLHF.